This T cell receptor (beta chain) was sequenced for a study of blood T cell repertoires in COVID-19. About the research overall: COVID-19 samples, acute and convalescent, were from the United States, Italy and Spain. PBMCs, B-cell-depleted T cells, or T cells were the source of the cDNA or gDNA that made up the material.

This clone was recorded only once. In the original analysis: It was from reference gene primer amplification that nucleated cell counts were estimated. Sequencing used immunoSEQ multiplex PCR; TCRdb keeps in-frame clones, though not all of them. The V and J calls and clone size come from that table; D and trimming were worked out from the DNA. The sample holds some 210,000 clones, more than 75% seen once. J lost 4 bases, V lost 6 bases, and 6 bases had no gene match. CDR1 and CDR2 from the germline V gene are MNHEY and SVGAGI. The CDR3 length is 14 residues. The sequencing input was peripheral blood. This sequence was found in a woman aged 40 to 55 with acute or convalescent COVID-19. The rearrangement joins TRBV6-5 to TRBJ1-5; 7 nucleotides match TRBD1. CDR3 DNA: TGTGCCAGCAGCGACAGGGTAGGGAATCAGCCCCAGCATTTT. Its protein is CASSDRVGNQPQHF.